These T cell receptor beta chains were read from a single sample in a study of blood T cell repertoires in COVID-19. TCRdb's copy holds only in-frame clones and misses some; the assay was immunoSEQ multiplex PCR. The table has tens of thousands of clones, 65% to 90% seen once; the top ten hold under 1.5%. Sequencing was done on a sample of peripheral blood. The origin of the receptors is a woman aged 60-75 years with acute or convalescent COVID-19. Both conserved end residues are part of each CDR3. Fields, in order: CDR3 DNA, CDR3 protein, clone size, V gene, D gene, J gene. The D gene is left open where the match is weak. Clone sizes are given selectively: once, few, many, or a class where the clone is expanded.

TGTGCCAGTAGTCCCGGGGCCAGGGGCTATAACTATGGCTACACCTTC	CASSPGARGYNYGYTF	.	TRBV19	.	TRBJ1-2
TGTGCCACCAGTGAGCCAGGGTCCTACGAGCAGTACTTC	CATSEPGSYEQYF	.	TRBV24-1	.	TRBJ2-7
TGTGCCAGCTCACCCCAGGGCTCCTACGAGCAGTACTTC	CASSPQGSYEQYF	.	TRBV18	.	TRBJ2-7
TGTGCCAGCAACAGACAGGGCCTCTATGGCTACACCTTC	CASNRQGLYGYTF	.	TRBV2	TRBD1	TRBJ1-2
TGTGCCAGCAGTCGTGTCCCGGGAGCCAAAGGGAACACTGAAGCTTTCTTT	CASSRVPGAKGNTEAFF	.	TRBV6-6	.	TRBJ1-1
TGTGCCAGTAGTCCCGGACAGGGGACAGGTAACTATGGCTACACCTTC	CASSPGQGTGNYGYTF	few	TRBV19	TRBD1	TRBJ1-2
TGTGCCAGTAGTAGAGGGACAGGCTACTACTCTAACTATGGCTACACCTTC	CASSRGTGYYSNYGYTF	.	TRBV19	TRBD1	TRBJ1-2
TGTGCCTGGAGTATGGTGGGGGCGAATAATTCACCCCTCCACTTT	CAWSMVGANNSPLHF	.	TRBV30	.	TRBJ1-6
TGTGCCATCAGCCTCAGGATGAACACTGAAGCTTTCTTT	CAISLRMNTEAFF	.	TRBV10-3	.	TRBJ1-1
TGTGCCAGCAGTTATACAGGGTACACTGAAGCTTTCTTT	CASSYTGYTEAFF	.	TRBV6-5	.	TRBJ1-1
TGTGCGTTGGCGAGGCAGGGTTCCTACAATGAGCAGTTCTTC	CALARQGSYNEQFF	once	TRBV6-5	.	TRBJ2-1
TGTGCCAGCAGCCCCTACAGGAAGGGGACTGAAGCTTTCTTT	CASSPYRKGTEAFF	.	TRBV14	.	TRBJ1-1
TGTGCCAGCAGCTTAACCGCAGGGGTCAACACTGAAGCTTTCTTT	CASSLTAGVNTEAFF	.	TRBV7-3	.	TRBJ1-1
TGTGCCAGCAGCCAAGCCGGAGGATACTTTAACTATGGCTACACCTTC	CASSQAGGYFNYGYTF	.	TRBV3-1/TRBV3-2	.	TRBJ1-2